Given below is one TCR beta chain in context. Its target is unknown. Trimming at V came to 4 bases and at J to 3 bases, leaving 6 bases not matched to a gene. From germline, CDR1 is SGHRS and CDR2 YFSETQ. This CDR3 has 14 residues. This record comes from a study of shared clonotypes between healthy human individuals. Study conclusions and caveats: Across subsets, estimated richness was generally greater for naive than for memory populations.

The table came from immunoSEQ multiplex PCR; TCRdb's copy has only in-frame clones and leaves some out. The table records hundreds of thousands of clones, approximately 79% of them present only once. This chain joins TRBV5-1 and TRBJ2-7; TRBD2 aligns across 8 bases. The TCR originated in a woman in her twenties or thirties in good health. The sample taken for sequencing was memory CD4+ T cells sorted from blood. Described subset: CD45RA-negative fraction. The CDR3 loop reads CASSARGTSYEQYF. In DNA, the CDR3 is TGCGCCAGCAGCGCGCGGGGGACTAGCTACGAGCAGTACTTC.